One sample yielded the 20 T cell receptor beta chains listed below, sequenced in a study of OX40 agonist ivuxolimab in advanced cancers. Assay: immunoSEQ multiplex PCR; the TCRdb copy retains only in-frame clones and omits some. The sample lists roughly 46,000 clones, 88% occurring once. The specimen comprised CD4+ or CD8+ T cells sorted from blood, sampled in a trial of the OX40 agonist ivuxolimab. The source is an adult with an advanced solid tumor such as melanoma, head and neck, liver or kidney cancer.

This chain links TRBV2 with TRBJ1-5, with 9 bases that match TRBD1. CDR1 and CDR2 from the germline V gene are SNHLY and FYNNEI. CDR3 length equals 16 residues. With 5 bases clipped from V and 6 bases from J, the junction kept 11 bases outside the gene matches. Here the CDR3 reads CASSYRGTGIGQPQHF. The CDR3 coding sequence is TGTGCCAGCAGTTACCGTGGGACAGGGATTGGTCAGCCCCAGCATTTT.

The CDR3 DNA reads TGTGCCAGCAGATACAGGGGTAGTCCCGGGGAGCTGTTTTTT. It codes for CASRYRGSPGELFF. The chain combines TRBV6-6 with TRBJ2-2, with TRBD1 identical over 7 bases. CDR3 size: 14 residues. Per germline, CDR1 MNHNY and CDR2 SVGAGI (reference sequence). V lost 6 bases to trimming and J lost 6 bases; unmatched junction nucleotides: 7.

The rearrangement uses TRBV19 and TRBJ1-5; D possibly corresponds to TRBD1 (5 bases). Germline V gene sequence: CDR1 LNHDA, CDR2 SQIVND (reference sequence). V dropped 3 bases and J dropped 7 bases, with 16 bases sitting between them. CDR3 size: 15 residues. CDR3 sequence (DNA): TGTGCCAGTAGTATGGTCTTCCAGGGATACCAGCCCCAGCATTTT. It codes for CASSMVFQGYQPQHF.

V usage is TRBV28 and J usage is TRBJ2-7, with 10 bases matching TRBD1. Germline V gene lookup returns CDR1 MDHEN and CDR2 SYDVKM. The length of the CDR3 is 15 residues. The V segment lost 6 bases and the J segment 2 bases; nucleotides outside the gene matches: 7. The CDR3 DNA follows: TGTGCCAGCAGCGAAGGACAGGGGGTCCCCTACGAGCAGTACTTC. Protein sequence: CASSEGQGVPYEQYF.

The chain couples TRBV5-4 to TRBJ1-2; D remains ambiguous. With 1 base removed from V and 4 bases from J, the gap between germline ends came to 11 bases. This CDR3 region has 14 residues. Looked up from germline, CDR1 is SGHNT and CDR2 is YYREEE (reference sequence). In nucleotides, the CDR3 is TGTGCCAGCAGCTTGTTCCAGCTTACCTATGGCTACACCTTC. Its protein product is CASSLFQLTYGYTF.

This clone showed up just once. This chain joins TRBV27 and TRBJ2-5; D is perhaps TRBD2 (6 bases). The DNA end favors TRBJ2-7, so the J call may be wrong. The CDR3 length is 14 residues. Germline V gene lookup returns CDR1 MNHEY and CDR2 SMNVEV (reference sequence). CDR3 bases: TGTGCCAGCAGTTTAGCGGGAAGACTCTACGAGCAGTACTTC. Translation: CASSLAGRLYEQYF.

The V call is TRBV27, the J call TRBJ1-5; D perhaps matches TRBD1 (5 bases). V lost 6 bases and J 0 bases, leaving 21 bases between the germline ends. The CDR3 extends over 18 amino acids. In germline, CDR1 is MNHEY, CDR2 SMNVEV (reference sequence). DNA of the CDR3: TGTGCCAGCAGCTTTTTACAGGATTTTCTACATAGCAATCAGCCCCAGCATTTT. The encoded protein is CASSFLQDFLHSNQPQHF.

This clone was detected only a few times. The chain uses TRBV2 and TRBJ2-5, with TRBD2 identical over 12 bases. The CDR3 length is 16 residues. The V and J ends lost 7 bases and 0 bases, in that order; junction bases with no gene match: 6. Per the germline V gene, CDR1 is SNHLY and CDR2 is FYNNEI. CDR3 nucleotides: TGTGCCAGCAAGGAAACTAGCGGGAGGTACCAAGAGACCCAGTACTTC. It translates to CASKETSGRYQETQYF.

This chain joins TRBV2 and TRBJ1-5, with D perhaps matching TRBD1 (5 bases). Germline loops: CDR1 SNHLY, CDR2 FYNNEI. The V gene lost 1 base and the J gene lost 6 bases, with 10 bases spanning the gap. This CDR3 has 14 amino acids. CDR3 loop: CASSEGQIGQPQHF. DNA of the CDR3: TGTGCCAGCAGTGAAGGACAGATTGGTCAGCCCCAGCATTTT.

This chain uses TRBV5-6 with TRBJ2-2; D remains ambiguous. V gave up 4 bases and J gave up 6 bases, with 19 bases separating them. The CDR3 is made up of 16 amino acids. The germline gives CDR1 SGHDT, CDR2 YYEEEE. The CDR3 DNA reads as TGTGCCAGCAGCCAGGCTCTGGGTAGGCTAGCCGGGGAGCTGTTTTTT. Translation gives CASSQALGRLAGELFF.

V usage is TRBV7-9 and J usage is TRBJ1-1; TRBD1 aligns across 8 bases. Trimming took 5 bases from V and 6 from J; bases not matched to a gene: 8. The CDR3 has 14 residues. Germline values: CDR1 SEHNR, CDR2 FQNEAQ (reference sequence). The CDR3, as DNA: TGTGCCAGCAGCCGCGGACAGGGAGTCGCTGAAGCTTTCTTT. It yields the protein CASSRGQGVAEAFF.

The J gene is TRBJ1-1, the V gene TRBV27, with D possibly being TRBD1 (5 bases). V was pared by 4 bases and J by 1 base, with 7 bases between. The CDR3 is made up of 13 amino acids. Germline assignment: CDR1 MNHEY and CDR2 SMNVEV (reference sequence). This CDR3 reads CASSWGRNTEAFF. The CDR3 DNA reads as TGTGCCAGCAGTTGGGGCAGGAACACTGAAGCTTTCTTT.

The chain couples TRBV4-1 to TRBJ2-7; TRBD2 agrees at 9 bases. V was clipped by 4 bases and J by 4 bases; unmatched bases: 5. CDR1 and CDR2 from the germline V gene are MGHRA and YSYEKL. CDR3 size: 14 residues. The CDR3 loop is CASSPISGGYEQYF. CDR3 sequence (DNA): TGCGCCAGCAGCCCAATTAGCGGGGGATACGAGCAGTACTTC.

The V and J genes are TRBV15 and TRBJ2-7, with D uncertain. Germline CDR1 and CDR2: LNHNV and YYDKDF (reference sequence). The CDR3 consists of 11 residues. V was shortened by 6 bases and J by 3 bases, with 6 bases between the two germline ends. CDR3 in DNA: TGTGCCACCAGGTCGGGCTACGAGCAGTACTTC. Translating it yields CATRSGYEQYF.

This clone was detected once. The rearrangement uses TRBV30 and TRBJ2-5; a possible D gene is TRBD1 (6 bases). The CDR3 runs to 12 residues. CDR1 and CDR2 from the germline V gene are GTSNPN and SVGIG (reference sequence). V was trimmed by 5 bases and J by 3 bases, leaving 10 bases between them. CDR3 coding DNA: TGTGCCTGGCGATGGGACAAAGAGACCCAGTACTTC. This translates into CAWRWDKETQYF.

This chain connects TRBV7-3 to TRBJ2-3; 9 positions match TRBD1. The germline gives CDR1 SGHTA, CDR2 FQGTGA. V was clipped by 4 bases and J by 2 bases; unmatched bases: 1. This CDR3 is 14 amino acids long. CDR3 sequence (DNA): TGTGCCAGCAGCTCACAGGGGGCCACAGATACGCAGTATTTT. This codes for CASSSQGATDTQYF.

Written as DNA, the CDR3 is TGTGCCAGCAGCCCCGATCCCACAGGGACAACTAGCAATGAGCAGTTCTTC. This encodes CASSPDPTGTTSNEQFF. The chain employs TRBV9 and TRBJ2-1, with D perhaps TRBD1 (6 bases). Trimming took 4 bases from V and 6 from J, leaving 23 bases between them. Germline V gene sequence: CDR1 SGDLS, CDR2 YYNGEE. The CDR3 is 17 amino acids.

In DNA, the CDR3 is TGTGCCAGCAGCCACGGCAGGGAAGGGAGTCAGCCCCAGCATTTT. Amino acid sequence: CASSHGREGSQPQHF. The chain has TRBV6-5 and TRBJ1-5; D possibly corresponds to TRBD1 (5 bases). Per germline, CDR1 MNHEY and CDR2 SVGAGI. The CDR3 sequence is 15 residues long. Trimming pared 6 bases from V and 6 bases from J, leaving 18 bases between.

The V and J genes are TRBV6-1 and TRBJ2-2; 7 bases map to TRBD2. CDR3 length: 14 residues. Germline V CDR1 and CDR2: MNHNS, SASEGT. The junction had 9 bases not matched to a gene; V was cut back by 7 bases and J by 7 bases. CDR3 region: CASTPGRVNGELFF. The CDR3, as DNA: TGTGCCAGCACCCCAGGGAGGGTAAACGGGGAGCTGTTTTTT.

The chain is built from TRBV7-2 and TRBJ2-7; TRBD1 agrees at 9 bases. CDR1 and CDR2 (germline): SGHTA, FQGNSA. The V segment lost 6 bases and the J segment 3 bases; nucleotides outside the gene matches: 9. CDR3 size: 15 residues. The CDR3 sequence: CASSVSGTGIYEQYF. DNA of the CDR3: TGTGCCAGCAGTGTCTCCGGGACAGGGATCTACGAGCAGTACTTC.